This T cell receptor (beta chain) was sequenced in a study of T cell responses to AZD1222 COVID-19 vaccine. Study context: The analysis combined second doses at about 4 or about 12 weeks. Overall study results and limits: With dominance at 160-218 and 743-854, vaccine-associated CD4 TCRs spanned spike. Every sample of the repertoires postdated the peak T cell response. Donors in the cohort were predominantly white British and more often female, and clonal diversity was possibly underestimated.

Germline lookup yields CDR1 SGHNT and CDR2 YYREEE (reference sequence). CDR3 size: 16 residues. V gave up 3 bases and J gave up 6 bases; unmatched junction bases: 11. Some clones are missing from TCRdb's copy, which holds only in-frame ones; the method was immunoSEQ multiplex PCR. The table shows roughly 160,000 clones, with 80% to 90% occurring only once. Of note for this clone: The antigen remains undetermined.

This clonotype was obtained from an adult in good health. The source was peripheral blood, collected on day 0 of AZD1222 vaccination. This chain uses TRBV5-4 with TRBJ1-5, with 8 positions matching TRBD1. DNA of the CDR3: TGTGCCAGCAGCTCCCTAGGGACAGGAGACTTTCAGCCCCAGCATTTT. Encoded protein: CASSSLGTGDFQPQHF.